The 24 T cell receptor beta chains given below trace back to one sample, sequenced in a study of response to subunit inactivated influenza vaccine. TCRdb recomputed calls from the RT-PCR reads with MiXCR, one row per CDR3 protein. The sample holds about 570,000 distinct CDR3 sequences, about 11% seen once. This sample was also put to use in a study of T cells expressing NK-cell markers. This second study says: As the method of synthesis, 5'RACE template switching with UMIs yielded TCR beta cDNA.

Sequenced here: PBMCs from blood, sampled on the day of vaccination. These receptors originate from a man between 45 and 60 years old who received an inactivated influenza vaccine.

The chain couples TRBV6-2 or TRBV6-3 to TRBJ2-7; TRBD2 agrees at 7 bases. CDR1 MNHEY and CDR2 SVGEGT come from the germline V gene. The length of the CDR3 is 15 residues. J gave up 4 bases and V 9 bases, and 15 bases lay outside the gene matches. CDR3 loop: CASSPLHGLGYEQYF. The CDR3 DNA is TGTGCCAGTAGTCCCCTCCATGGACTAGGTTACGAGCAGTACTTC.

In this sample, this clonotype turned up a few times. This sequence joins TRBV12-3 or TRBV12-4 and TRBJ2-1; the match to TRBD1 covers 8 bases. The CDR3 has 15 residues. The J segment lost 8 bases and the V segment lost 6 bases, leaving 12 bases of the junction unmatched. For the CDR3, the DNA is TGTGCCAGCAGCCCTCCCCGGGACAGGAGGGATGAGCAGTTCTTC. It codes for CASSPPRDRRDEQFF.

The chain couples TRBV20-1 to TRBJ2-3; 7 bases match TRBD2. Looked up from germline, CDR1 is DFQATT and CDR2 is SNEGSKA (reference sequence). V lost 6 bases, J lost 4 bases, and 13 bases stayed unmatched. The CDR3 consists of 15 residues. CDR3 region: CSARPSRLASDTQYF. The CDR3 DNA sequence: TGCAGTGCGCGACCTTCACGACTAGCTTCAGATACGCAGTATTTT.

This clonotype was detected a few times. V and J are TRBV2 and TRBJ2-5; either TRBD1 or TRBD2 may supply D (5 bases each). Per the germline V gene, CDR1 is SNHLY and CDR2 is FYNNEI. V was trimmed by 3 bases and J by 1 base, leaving 9 bases between them. This CDR3 is 14 amino acids long. The CDR3 reads CASSENGAQETQYF. Written as DNA, the CDR3 is TGTGCCAGCAGTGAGAACGGGGCCCAAGAGACCCAGTACTTC.

This clonotype was observed a few times. The chain combines TRBV4-2 with TRBJ2-2; D is tentatively TRBD1 or TRBD2 (5 bases each). Trimming removed 3 bases from V and 0 bases from J, with 5 bases in between. This CDR3 comprises 14 residues. The germline CDR1 and CDR2 sequences are LGHNA and YNFKEQ. This chain's CDR3 is CASSQGANTGELFF. CDR3 nucleotides: TGTGCCAGCAGCCAGGGGGCGAACACCGGGGAGCTGTTTTTT.

V is TRBV28 and J is TRBJ2-5, with D possibly TRBD2 on 6 matching bases. V was shortened by 5 bases and J by 1 base, with 11 bases between the two germline ends. This CDR3 has 14 residues. Looked up from germline, CDR1 is MDHEN and CDR2 is SYDVKM. This CDR3 is CASSRLGFQETQYF. The DNA of the CDR3 is TGTGCCAGCAGTCGACTAGGGTTCCAAGAGACCCAGTACTTC.

This clonotype was recorded many times. This chain joins TRBV20-1 and TRBJ1-2; the D gene is possibly TRBD1 (5 bases). The CDR3 runs to 14 residues. Germline V lookup: CDR1 DFQATT, CDR2 SNEGSKA (reference sequence). V was pared by 6 bases and J by 8 bases, with 22 bases between. The CDR3 DNA reads TGCAGTGCGGGGCGGGAGACGTCGGGTCGGGGCTACACCTTC. Its translation: CSAGRETSGRGYTF.

The rearrangement uses TRBV3-1 and TRBJ1-2, with D uncertain. The CDR3 has 15 amino acids. V lost 1 base, J lost 1 base, and 10 bases lay in between. CDR1 is LGHDT and CDR2 is YNNKEL in the germline V gene (reference sequence). CDR3 residues: CASSQASQVNYGYTF. The CDR3 region has the DNA TGTGCCAGCAGCCAAGCATCCCAGGTTAACTATGGCTACACCTTC.

This clonotype was detected only a few times. The chain employs TRBV20-1 and TRBJ2-1; no clear D. CDR3 size: 14 residues. Germline V gives CDR1 DFQATT, CDR2 SNEGSKA (reference sequence). Trimming took off 3 bases at V and 6 bases at J, with 15 bases between the two ends. This CDR3 is CSARVLQQPNEQFF. The CDR3 coding sequence is TGCAGTGCTAGGGTGCTGCAACAGCCCAATGAGCAGTTCTTC.

This clonotype has a handful of counts. The genes are TRBV28 and TRBJ2-7; TRBD1 aligns across 8 bases. Germline V gives CDR1 MDHEN, CDR2 SYDVKM. This CDR3 is built from 14 residues. V lost 7 bases, J lost 0 bases, and 5 bases stayed unmatched. The CDR3 protein is CASKGTGDSYEQYF. The DNA of the CDR3 is TGTGCCAGCAAGGGGACAGGAGACTCCTACGAGCAGTACTTC. The full variable domain, its missing parts supplied by reference TRBV28 and TRBJ2-7, is DVKVTQSSRYLVKRTGEKVFLECVQDMDHENMFWYRQDPGLGLRLIYFSYDVKMKEKGDIPEGYSVSREKKERFSLILESASTNQTSMYLCASKGTGDSYEQYFGPGTRLTVT.

This clonotype turned up a few times. The V call is TRBV5-1, the J call TRBJ1-1; D remains ambiguous. Trimming took 3 bases from V and 0 from J, leaving 18 bases between them. The CDR3 totals 17 residues. Germline V CDR1 and CDR2: SGHRS, YFSETQ. The CDR3 bases are TGCGCCAGCAGCTCTATAACTCTTAGAGGAATGAACACTGAAGCTTTCTTT. Translated, it gives CASSSITLRGMNTEAFF.

This clonotype was observed a handful of times. This rearrangement joins TRBV30 to TRBJ1-1; D is unresolved. Between the trimmed V and J ends, which lost 1 base and 4 bases, there was a span of 7 bases. The CDR3 length is 12 residues. Germline CDR1 is GTSNPN and CDR2 is SVGIG (reference sequence). CDR3 coding DNA: TGTGCCTGGAGTGGAGAGGCCACTGAAGCTTTCTTT. It yields the protein CAWSGEATEAFF.

CDR3 DNA: TGTGCCAGCAGTGAAGCCGGGCCAAAATATGGCTACACCTTC. Translating it yields CASSEAGPKYGYTF. The chain links TRBV28 to TRBJ1-2; unclear D gene. The CDR3 extends over 14 amino acids. In germline, CDR1 is MDHEN, CDR2 SYDVKM. Trimming took 5 bases from V and 5 from J, leaving 15 bases between them.

This sequence joins TRBV6-1 and TRBJ2-7, with TRBD1 as a possible D gene (6 bases). Germline-derived CDR1 and CDR2 are MNHNS and SASEGT. This CDR3 contains 14 residues. V shed 3 bases and J shed 6 bases, with 15 bases lying between them. CDR3 in amino acids: CASSEGHESGEQYF. The CDR3 DNA reads TGTGCCAGCAGTGAGGGACATGAGTCAGGCGAGCAGTACTTC.

This clonotype was observed a few times. The chain joins TRBV20-1 to TRBJ2-7, with TRBD1 matching 10 bases. The junction had 7 bases not matched to a gene; V was cut back by 2 bases and J by 9 bases. Germline V lookup: CDR1 DFQATT, CDR2 SNEGSKA (reference sequence). CDR3 length: 13 amino acids. In DNA, the CDR3 is TGCAGTGCTAGACCCAAGACAGGGGGCGGGCAGTACTTC. It is translated as CSARPKTGGGQYF.

This clonotype was observed a handful of times. The chain uses TRBV29-1 and TRBJ2-7; 12 positions agree with TRBD2. The CDR3 runs to 14 residues. J was trimmed by 4 bases and V by 4 bases; bases with no gene match: 5. Germline V gene sequence: CDR1 SQVTM, CDR2 ANQGSEA. The CDR3 nucleotides read TGCAGCGTTGGCGGACTAGCGGGGTCGTACGAGCAGTACTTC. Translated, it gives CSVGGLAGSYEQYF.

This chain connects TRBV12-3 or TRBV12-4 to TRBJ2-5, with 10 bases fitting TRBD1. This CDR3 region has 18 residues. V dropped 5 bases and J dropped 5; count of bases not matched to a gene: 17. The CDR3 nucleotides read TGTGCCAGCAGTCCCCACCGGGACAGGGGCCTTTGGGGGGAGACCCAGTACTTC. Protein sequence: CASSPHRDRGLWGETQYF.

This clonotype was seen just once. V is TRBV29-1 and J is TRBJ2-4, with 10 bases matching TRBD2. J lost 3 bases, V lost 4 bases, and 6 bases had no gene match. The germline V gene has CDR1 SQVTM and CDR2 ANQGSEA. The CDR3 extends over 15 amino acids. The CDR3 DNA follows: TGCAGCGTTGCTTTAGCGGGGGGAAGCAAAAACATTCAGTACTTC. As protein: CSVALAGGSKNIQYF. Based on the CDR3 plus reference TRBV29-1 and TRBJ2-4, the full variable domain is SAVISQKPSRDICQRGTSLTIQCQVDSQVTMMFWYRQQPGQSLTLIATANQGSEATYESGFVIDKFPISRPNLTFSTLTVSNMSPEDSSIYLCSVALAGGSKNIQYFGAGTRLSVL.

This clonotype was counted only a few times. This chain connects TRBV5-1 to TRBJ2-4; no clear D gene. Germline CDR1 is SGHRS and CDR2 is YFSETQ. The CDR3 contains 14 residues. Trimming stripped 0 bases from V and 3 bases from J, with 7 bases between. CDR3 DNA: TGCGCCAGCAGCTTGGGGGATTACAAAAACATTCAGTACTTC. This translates into CASSLGDYKNIQYF.

This clonotype was recorded many times. The V gene is TRBV29-1, the J gene TRBJ1-1; D unresolved. Trimming stripped 5 bases from V and 0 bases from J, with 10 bases between. The CDR3 totals 13 residues. The germline V gene has CDR1 SQVTM and CDR2 ANQGSEA. The CDR3 nucleotides read TGCAGCGTTATCGGCCTTATGAACACTGAAGCTTTCTTT. It specifies CSVIGLMNTEAFF.

The V and J genes are TRBV5-1 and TRBJ2-3; a weak D match, TRBD2 (6 bases). This CDR3 has 14 residues. The V end was cut by 3 bases, the J end by 4 bases, with 12 bases between. Germline CDR1 is SGHRS and CDR2 is YFSETQ. The CDR3 sequence: CASSSGTLSDTQYF. The CDR3 DNA follows: TGCGCCAGCAGCTCCGGGACTCTTTCAGATACGCAGTATTTT.

The gene calls are TRBV6-5 and TRBJ2-5; 7 bases fit TRBD1. This CDR3 region has 15 residues. The ends lost 2 bases at V and 2 bases at J; junction bases unmatched: 5. Per the germline V gene, CDR1 is MNHEY and CDR2 is SVGAGI. The CDR3 sequence is CASSYRQGVQETQYF. In DNA, the CDR3 is TGTGCCAGCAGTTACCGGCAGGGGGTTCAAGAGACCCAGTACTTC.

The rearrangement uses TRBV7-9 and TRBJ1-1; 8 nucleotides agree with TRBD1. CDR1 is SEHNR and CDR2 is FQNEAQ in the germline V gene (reference sequence). Losses at the gene ends were 5 bases for V and 4 bases for J; bases not matched to a gene: 9. The CDR3 is made up of 15 amino acids. CDR3 nucleotide sequence: TGTGCCAGCAGCACCGGACAGGGCCTCGGCACTGAAGCTTTCTTT. This encodes CASSTGQGLGTEAFF.

V usage is TRBV7-2 and J usage is TRBJ2-3; 11 bases align to TRBD2. The trim removed 5 bases at V and 9 bases at J, leaving 7 bases unmatched. The CDR3 is 14 residues long. Germline CDR1 and CDR2: SGHTA and FQGNSA. In DNA form, the CDR3 reads TGTGCCAGCAGCCCGAGACTAGCGGGAAACACGCAGTATTTT. Translation: CASSPRLAGNTQYF.